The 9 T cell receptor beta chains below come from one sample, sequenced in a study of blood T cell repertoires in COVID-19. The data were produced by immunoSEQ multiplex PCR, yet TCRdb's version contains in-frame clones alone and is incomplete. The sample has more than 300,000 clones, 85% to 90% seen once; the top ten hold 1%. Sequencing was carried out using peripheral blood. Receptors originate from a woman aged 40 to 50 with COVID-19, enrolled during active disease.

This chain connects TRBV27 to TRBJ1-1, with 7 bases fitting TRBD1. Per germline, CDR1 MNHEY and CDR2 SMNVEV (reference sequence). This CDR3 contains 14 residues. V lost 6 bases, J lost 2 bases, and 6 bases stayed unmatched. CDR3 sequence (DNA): TGTGCCAGCAGGACAGGGCCCCGTAACACTGAAGCTTTCTTT. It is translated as CASRTGPRNTEAFF.

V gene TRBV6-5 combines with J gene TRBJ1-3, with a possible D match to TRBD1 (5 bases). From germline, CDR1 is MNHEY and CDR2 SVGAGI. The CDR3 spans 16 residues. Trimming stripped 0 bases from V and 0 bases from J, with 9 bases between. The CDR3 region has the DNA TGTGCCAGCAGTTACTCCAGGGTTCTCTCTGGAAACACCATATATTTT. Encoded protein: CASSYSRVLSGNTIYF.

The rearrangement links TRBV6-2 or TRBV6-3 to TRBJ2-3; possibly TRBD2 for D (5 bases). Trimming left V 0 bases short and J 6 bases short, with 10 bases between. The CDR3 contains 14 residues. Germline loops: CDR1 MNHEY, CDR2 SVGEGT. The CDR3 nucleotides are TGTGCCAGCAGTTACTCGGACCGAGGGGATACGCAGTATTTT. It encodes CASSYSDRGDTQYF.

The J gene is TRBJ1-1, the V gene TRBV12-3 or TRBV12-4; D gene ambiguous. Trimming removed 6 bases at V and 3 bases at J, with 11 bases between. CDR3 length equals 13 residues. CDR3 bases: TGTGCCAGCAGCACCCAGTCCTACACTGAAGCTTTCTTT. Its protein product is CASSTQSYTEAFF.

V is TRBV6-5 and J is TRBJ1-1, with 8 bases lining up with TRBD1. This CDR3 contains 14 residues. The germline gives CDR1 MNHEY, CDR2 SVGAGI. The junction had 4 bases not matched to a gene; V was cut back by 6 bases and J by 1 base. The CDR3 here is CASSVDRGNTEAFF. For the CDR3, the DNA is TGTGCCAGCAGCGTCGACAGGGGGAACACTGAAGCTTTCTTT.

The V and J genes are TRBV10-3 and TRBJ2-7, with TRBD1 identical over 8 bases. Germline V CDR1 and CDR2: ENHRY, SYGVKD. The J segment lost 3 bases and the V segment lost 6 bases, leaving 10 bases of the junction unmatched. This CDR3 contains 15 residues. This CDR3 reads CAISSRQGQGYEQYF. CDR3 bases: TGTGCCATCAGCTCCCGACAAGGACAGGGCTACGAGCAGTACTTC.

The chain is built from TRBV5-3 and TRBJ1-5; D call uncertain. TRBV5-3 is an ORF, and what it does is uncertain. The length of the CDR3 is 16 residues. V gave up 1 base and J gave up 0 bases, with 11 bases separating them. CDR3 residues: CARSLKGDCSNQPQHF. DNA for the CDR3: TGTGCCAGAAGCTTGAAAGGAGATTGTAGCAATCAGCCCCAGCATTTT.

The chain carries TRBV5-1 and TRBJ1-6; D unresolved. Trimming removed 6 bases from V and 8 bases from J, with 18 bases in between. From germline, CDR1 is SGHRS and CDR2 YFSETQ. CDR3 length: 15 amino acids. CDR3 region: CASKGSLSGDSPLHF. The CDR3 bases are TGCGCCAGCAAAGGTAGCCTCTCGGGAGATTCACCCCTCCACTTT.

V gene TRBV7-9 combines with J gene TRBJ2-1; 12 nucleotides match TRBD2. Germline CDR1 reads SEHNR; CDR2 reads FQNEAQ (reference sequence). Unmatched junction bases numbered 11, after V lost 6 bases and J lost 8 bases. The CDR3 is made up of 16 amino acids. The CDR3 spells CASSSQTSGSIHEQFF. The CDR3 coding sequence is TGTGCCAGCAGTTCCCAGACTAGCGGGAGTATCCATGAGCAGTTCTTC.